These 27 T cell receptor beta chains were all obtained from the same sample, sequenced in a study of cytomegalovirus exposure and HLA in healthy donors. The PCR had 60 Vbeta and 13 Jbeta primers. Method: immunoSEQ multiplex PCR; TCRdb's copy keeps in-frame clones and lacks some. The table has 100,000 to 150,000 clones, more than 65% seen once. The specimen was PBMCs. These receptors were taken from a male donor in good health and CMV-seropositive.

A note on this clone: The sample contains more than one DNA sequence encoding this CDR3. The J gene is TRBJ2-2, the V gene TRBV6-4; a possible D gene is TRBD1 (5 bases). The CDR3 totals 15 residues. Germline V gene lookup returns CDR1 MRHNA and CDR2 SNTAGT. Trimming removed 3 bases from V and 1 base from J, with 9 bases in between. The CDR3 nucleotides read TGTGCCAGCAGTGAGGGGCAGCTGAACACCGGGGAGCTGTTTTTT. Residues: CASSEGQLNTGELFF.

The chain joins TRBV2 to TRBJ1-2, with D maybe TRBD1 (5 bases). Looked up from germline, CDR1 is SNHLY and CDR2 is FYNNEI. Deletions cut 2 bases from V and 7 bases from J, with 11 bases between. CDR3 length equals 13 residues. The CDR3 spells CASSERGDVGYTF. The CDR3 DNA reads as TGTGCCAGCAGTGAACGGGGGGATGTTGGCTACACCTTC.

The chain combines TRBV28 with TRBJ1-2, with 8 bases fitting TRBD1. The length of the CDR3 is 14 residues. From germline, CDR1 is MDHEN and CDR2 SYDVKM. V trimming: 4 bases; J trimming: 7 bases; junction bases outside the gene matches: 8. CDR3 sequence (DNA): TGTGCCAGCAGTTCCCAGGGGGCGCAGGGTGGCTACACCTTC. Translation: CASSSQGAQGGYTF.

The CDR3 bases are TGTGCCAGCAGCCAAGTGGGGGACAGGAGAGGATATGGCTACACCTTC. Translating it yields CASSQVGDRRGYGYTF. The V gene is TRBV14, the J gene TRBJ1-2; the match to TRBD1 covers 8 bases. Germline V gene sequence: CDR1 SGHDN, CDR2 FVKESK. CDR3 length: 16 residues. Unmatched junction bases numbered 9, after V lost 1 base and J lost 5 bases.

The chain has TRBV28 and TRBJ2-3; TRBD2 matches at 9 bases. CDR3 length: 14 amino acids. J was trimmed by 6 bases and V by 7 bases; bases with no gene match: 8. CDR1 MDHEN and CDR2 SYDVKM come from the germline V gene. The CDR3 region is CASNNGGRADTQYF. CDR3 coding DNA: TGTGCCAGCAATAACGGCGGGAGGGCGGATACGCAGTATTTT.

In nucleotides, the CDR3 is TGTGCCAGCAGCTTTGGGGGGGCGGGAGAAAAACTGTTTTTT. This translates into CASSFGGAGEKLFF. The J gene is TRBJ1-4, the V gene TRBV5-4; D might be TRBD1 (6 bases). Germline V gives CDR1 SGHNT, CDR2 YYREEE (reference sequence). V lost 2 bases, J lost 8 bases, and 13 bases lay in between. The CDR3 is 14 amino acids.

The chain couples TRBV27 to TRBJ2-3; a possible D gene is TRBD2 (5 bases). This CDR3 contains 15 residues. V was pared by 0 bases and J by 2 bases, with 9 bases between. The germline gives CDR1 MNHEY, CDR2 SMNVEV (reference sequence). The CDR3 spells CASSLSLDSTDTQYF. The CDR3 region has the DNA TGTGCCAGCAGTTTATCGCTGGACTCCACAGATACGCAGTATTTT.

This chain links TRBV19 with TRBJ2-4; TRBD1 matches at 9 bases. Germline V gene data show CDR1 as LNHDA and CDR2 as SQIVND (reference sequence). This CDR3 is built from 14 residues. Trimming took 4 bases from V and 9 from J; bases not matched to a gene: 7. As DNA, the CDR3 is TGTGCCAGTAGTACCGGACAGGGGCGAGTCATTCAGTACTTC. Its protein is CASSTGQGRVIQYF.

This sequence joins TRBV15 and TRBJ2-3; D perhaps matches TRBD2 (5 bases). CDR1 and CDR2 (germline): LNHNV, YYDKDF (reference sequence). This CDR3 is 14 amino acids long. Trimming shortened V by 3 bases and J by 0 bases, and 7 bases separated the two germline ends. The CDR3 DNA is TGTGCCACCAGCAGCGGGGAGAGCACAGATACGCAGTATTTT. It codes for CATSSGESTDTQYF.

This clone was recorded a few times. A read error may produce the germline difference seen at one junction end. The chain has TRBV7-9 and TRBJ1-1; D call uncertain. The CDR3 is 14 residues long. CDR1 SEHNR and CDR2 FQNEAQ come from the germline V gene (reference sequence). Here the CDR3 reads CSSSFSRGDAEAFF. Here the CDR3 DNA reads TGTTCCAGCAGCTTTTCACGGGGAGACGCTGAAGCTTTCTTT. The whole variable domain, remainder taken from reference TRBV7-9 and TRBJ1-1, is DTGVSQNPRHKITKRGQNVTFRCDPISEHNRLYWYRQTLGQGPEFLTYFQNEAQLEKSRLLSDRFSAERPKGSFSTLEIQRTEQGDSAMYLCSSSFSRGDAEAFFGQGTRLTVV.

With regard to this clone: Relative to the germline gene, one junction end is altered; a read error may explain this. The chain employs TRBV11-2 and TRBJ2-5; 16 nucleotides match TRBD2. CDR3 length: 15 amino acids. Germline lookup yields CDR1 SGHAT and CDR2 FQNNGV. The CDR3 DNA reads TGTGCCAGCAGCTTCGCCGGGACTAGCGGGAGGGCCTCCAACTTC. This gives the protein CASSFAGTSGRASNF.

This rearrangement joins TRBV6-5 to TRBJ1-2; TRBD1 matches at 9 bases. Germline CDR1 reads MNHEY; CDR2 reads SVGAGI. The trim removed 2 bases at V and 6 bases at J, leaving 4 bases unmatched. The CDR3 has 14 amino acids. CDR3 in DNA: TGTGCCAGCAGTTACGTCACAGGGGGCCATGGCTACACCTTC. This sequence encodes CASSYVTGGHGYTF.

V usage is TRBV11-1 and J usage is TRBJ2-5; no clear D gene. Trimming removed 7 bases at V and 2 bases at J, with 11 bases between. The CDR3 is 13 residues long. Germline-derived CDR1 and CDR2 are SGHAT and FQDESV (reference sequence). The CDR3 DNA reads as TGTGCCAGCACCGACAAATGGCAAGAGACCCAGTACTTC. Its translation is CASTDKWQETQYF.

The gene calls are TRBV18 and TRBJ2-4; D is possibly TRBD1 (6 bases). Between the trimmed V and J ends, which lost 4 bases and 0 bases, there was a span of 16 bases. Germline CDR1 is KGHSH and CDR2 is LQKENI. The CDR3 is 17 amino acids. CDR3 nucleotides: TGTGCCAGCTCACACATGGGACACCCTTTAGCCAAAAACATTCAGTACTTC. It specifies CASSHMGHPLAKNIQYF.

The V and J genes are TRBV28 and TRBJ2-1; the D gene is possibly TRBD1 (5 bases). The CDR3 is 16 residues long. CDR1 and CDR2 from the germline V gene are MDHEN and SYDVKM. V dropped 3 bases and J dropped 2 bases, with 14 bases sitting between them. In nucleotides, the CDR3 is TGTGCCAGCAGTTTTGGGGCGGAAGGGACCTACAATGAGCAGTTCTTC. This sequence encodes CASSFGAEGTYNEQFF.

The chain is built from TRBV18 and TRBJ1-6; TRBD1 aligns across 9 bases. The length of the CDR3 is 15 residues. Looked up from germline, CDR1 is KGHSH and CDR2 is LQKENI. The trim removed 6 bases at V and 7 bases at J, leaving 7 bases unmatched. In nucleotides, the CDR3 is TGTGCCAGCTCGACGGACAGGGGAAAAAATTCACCCCTCCACTTT. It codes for CASSTDRGKNSPLHF.

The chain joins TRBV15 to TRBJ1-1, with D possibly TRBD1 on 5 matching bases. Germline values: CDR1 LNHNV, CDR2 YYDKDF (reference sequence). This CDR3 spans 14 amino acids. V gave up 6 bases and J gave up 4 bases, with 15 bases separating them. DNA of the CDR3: TGTGCCACCAGAGCCCGACGGGGGGTCACTGAAGCTTTCTTT. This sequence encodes CATRARRGVTEAFF.

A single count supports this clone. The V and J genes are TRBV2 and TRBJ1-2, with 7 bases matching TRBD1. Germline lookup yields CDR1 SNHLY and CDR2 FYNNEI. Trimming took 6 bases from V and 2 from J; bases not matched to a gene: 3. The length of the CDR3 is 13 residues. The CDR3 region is CASRIQGNYGYTF. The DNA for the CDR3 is TGTGCCAGCAGAATACAGGGGAACTATGGCTACACCTTC. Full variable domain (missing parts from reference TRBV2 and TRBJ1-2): EPEVTQTPSHQVTQMGQEVILRCVPISNHLYFYWYRQILGQKVEFLVSFYNNEISEKSEIFDDQFSVERPDGSNFTLKIRSTKLEDSAMYFCASRIQGNYGYTFGSGTRLTVV.

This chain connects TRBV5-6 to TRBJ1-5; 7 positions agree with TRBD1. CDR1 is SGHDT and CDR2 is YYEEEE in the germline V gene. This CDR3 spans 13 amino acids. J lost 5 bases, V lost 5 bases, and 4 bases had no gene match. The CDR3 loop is CASSYDRDQPQHF. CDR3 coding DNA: TGTGCCAGCAGTTATGACAGGGATCAGCCCCAGCATTTT.

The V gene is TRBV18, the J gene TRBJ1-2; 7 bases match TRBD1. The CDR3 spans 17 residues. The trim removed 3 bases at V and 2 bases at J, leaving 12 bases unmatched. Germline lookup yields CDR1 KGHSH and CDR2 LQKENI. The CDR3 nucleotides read TGTGCCAGCTCACCGTTGGCGGGACAGAGCTCAAACTATGGCTACACCTTC. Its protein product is CASSPLAGQSSNYGYTF.

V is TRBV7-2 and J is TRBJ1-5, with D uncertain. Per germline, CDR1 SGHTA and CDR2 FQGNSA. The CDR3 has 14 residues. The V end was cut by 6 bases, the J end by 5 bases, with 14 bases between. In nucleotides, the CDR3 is TGTGCCAGCAGTTTCAGCGGTGCAGATCAGCCCCAGCATTTT. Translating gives CASSFSGADQPQHF.

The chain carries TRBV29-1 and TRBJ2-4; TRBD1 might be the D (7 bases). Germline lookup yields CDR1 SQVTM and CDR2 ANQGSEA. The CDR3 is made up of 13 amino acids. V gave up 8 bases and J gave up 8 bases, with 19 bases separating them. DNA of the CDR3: TGCAGCATTTACAGGGGAGGTTGGGACATTCAGTACTTC. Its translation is CSIYRGGWDIQYF.

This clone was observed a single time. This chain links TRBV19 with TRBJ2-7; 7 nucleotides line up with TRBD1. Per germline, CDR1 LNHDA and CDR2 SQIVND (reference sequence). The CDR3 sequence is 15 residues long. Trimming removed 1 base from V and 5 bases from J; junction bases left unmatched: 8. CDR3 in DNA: TGTGCCAGTAGTATAGTCCTGACAGGGCCCCACGAGCAGTACTTC. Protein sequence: CASSIVLTGPHEQYF.

The CDR3 DNA is TGTGCCAGTCGGAGGGCAGGGTCCTACAATGAGCAGTTCTTC. It is translated as CASRRAGSYNEQFF. The chain has TRBV19 and TRBJ2-1; a weak D match, TRBD2 (6 bases). CDR1 is LNHDA, CDR2 SQIVND, per germline (reference sequence). This CDR3 is 14 amino acids long. Trimming took off 8 bases at V and 1 base at J, with 12 bases between the two ends.

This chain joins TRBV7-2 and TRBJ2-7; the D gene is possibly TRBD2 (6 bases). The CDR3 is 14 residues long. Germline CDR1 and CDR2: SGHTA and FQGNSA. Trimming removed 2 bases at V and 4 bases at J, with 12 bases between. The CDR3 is CASSLRRGLYEQYF. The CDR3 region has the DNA TGTGCCAGCAGCTTAAGGCGGGGATTATACGAGCAGTACTTC.

The CDR3 loop is CATRDRGSYEQYF. CDR3 DNA sequence: TGTGCCACCCGGGACAGGGGCTCCTACGAGCAGTACTTC. The V call is TRBV2, the J call TRBJ2-7; TRBD1 aligns across 10 bases. J was trimmed by 0 bases and V by 10 bases; bases with no gene match: 3. The CDR3 extends over 13 amino acids. Germline values: CDR1 SNHLY, CDR2 FYNNEI. The entire variable domain, with the rest obtained from reference TRBV2 and TRBJ2-7, is as follows: EPEVTQTPSHQVTQMGQEVILRCVPISNHLYFYWYRQILGQKVEFLVSFYNNEISEKSEIFDDQFSVERPDGSNFTLKIRSTKLEDSAMYFCATRDRGSYEQYFGPGTRLTVT.

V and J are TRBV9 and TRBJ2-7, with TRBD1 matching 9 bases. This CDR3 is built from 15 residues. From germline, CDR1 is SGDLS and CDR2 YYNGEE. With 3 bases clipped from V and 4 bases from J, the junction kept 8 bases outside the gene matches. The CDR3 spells CASSEGTGKDYEQYF. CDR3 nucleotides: TGTGCCAGCAGCGAGGGGACAGGGAAAGATTACGAGCAGTACTTC. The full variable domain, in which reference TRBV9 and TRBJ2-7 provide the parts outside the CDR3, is DSGVTQTPKHLITATGQRVTLRCSPRSGDLSVYWYQQSLDQGLQFLIQYYNGEERAKGNILERFSAQQFPDLHSELNLSSLELGDSALYFCASSEGTGKDYEQYFGPGTRLTVT.